What follows are 12 T cell receptor beta chains derived from one specimen sequenced in a study of siplizumab effects on memory and regulatory T cells (dated by TCRdb to between 2019 and 2020). The library was built by means of the immunoSEQ multiplex PCR assay. The immuneACCESS repertoire file appears here via TCRdb, limited to in-frame rearrangements. These files lack a portion of the clones; in checked studies, under half of the deficit traces to unresolved V genes, and the cause of the others is not known. The sample includes tens of thousands of clones, with roughly 87% observed a single time. Around 0.3% of the sample belongs to the ten largest clones. The material sequenced was naive CD8+ T cells sorted from blood. In the paper's terms, the cell subset or site label means: unstimulated naive T cells. The receptors here all came from a human donor in good health.

V is TRBV27 and J is TRBJ2-5; D is unclear. V lost 0 bases and J 7 bases, leaving 9 bases between the germline ends. The CDR3 length is 13 residues. Germline V CDR1 and CDR2: MNHEY, SMNVEV (reference sequence). This CDR3 reads CASSLSPYRTQYF. CDR3 sequence (DNA): TGTGCCAGCAGTTTATCGCCCTATCGGACCCAGTACTTC.

The chain employs TRBV5-4 and TRBJ2-3, with D unclear. Trimming cost V 1 base and J 0 bases, with 6 bases left between them. This CDR3 has 14 amino acids. Germline V gene data show CDR1 as SGHNT and CDR2 as YYREEE (reference sequence). In DNA form, the CDR3 reads TGTGCCAGCAGCTTGCCCACTAGCACAGATACGCAGTATTTT. Amino acids: CASSLPTSTDTQYF.

The gene calls are TRBV4-2 and TRBJ2-7; D not resolved. The CDR3 is 13 residues long. Germline CDR1 LGHNA, CDR2 YNFKEQ. The germline V and J ends were trimmed by 4 bases and 2 bases, with 9 bases remaining between them. The CDR3 region is CASSPPMTYEQYF. In DNA form, the CDR3 reads TGTGCCAGCAGCCCCCCCATGACCTACGAGCAGTACTTC.

CDR3 residues: CASSLGQAYNEQFF. The CDR3 coding sequence is TGTGCCAGCAGCTTAGGGCAAGCCTACAATGAGCAGTTCTTC. This sequence joins TRBV7-8 and TRBJ2-1, with no clear D. Germline CDR1 is SGHVS and CDR2 is FQNEAQ. Deletions cut 1 base from V and 2 bases from J, with 6 bases between. The CDR3 length is 14 residues.

The chain has TRBV23-1 and TRBJ2-2; D not resolved. TRBV23-1 is designated an ORF whose function remains uncertain. V was cut by 0 bases and J by 4 bases, with 12 bases left in between. This CDR3 comprises 16 residues. CDR3 nucleotides: TGCGCCAGCAGTCAATCCGGCCCCTGGGGCACCGGGGAGCTGTTTTTT. Its translation is CASSQSGPWGTGELFF.

This sequence joins TRBV5-6 and TRBJ2-1; 7 bases are a match to TRBD1. With V trimmed by 4 bases and J by 2 bases, 9 bases remained unmatched. CDR3 length: 16 amino acids. Germline CDR1 reads SGHDT; CDR2 reads YYEEEE. CDR3 residues: CASSLQTGAPYNEQFF. CDR3 bases: TGTGCCAGCAGCCTTCAAACAGGGGCCCCCTACAATGAGCAGTTCTTC. Complete variable domain (other parts from reference TRBV5-6 and TRBJ2-1): DAGVTQSPTHLIKTRGQQVTLRCSPKSGHDTVSWYQQALGQGPQFIFQYYEEEERQRGNFPDRFSGHQFPNYSSELNVNALLLGDSALYLCASSLQTGAPYNEQFFGPGTRLTVL.

This chain links TRBV30 with TRBJ2-3, with a possible D match to TRBD2 (6 bases). Germline V gene sequence: CDR1 GTSNPN, CDR2 SVGIG (reference sequence). The CDR3 length is 15 residues. The V gene lost 5 bases and the J gene lost 1 base, with 16 bases spanning the gap. CDR3 residues: CAWSMGGKGTDTQYF. The CDR3 bases are TGTGCCTGGTCGATGGGCGGGAAGGGCACAGATACGCAGTATTTT.

V usage is TRBV6-1 and J usage is TRBJ1-2; D remains ambiguous. Germline lookup yields CDR1 MNHNS and CDR2 SASEGT. V was shortened by 1 base and J by 0 bases, with 9 bases between the two germline ends. This CDR3 has 15 residues. The CDR3 region is CASSEVYSANYGYTF. CDR3 sequence (DNA): TGTGCCAGCAGTGAAGTGTACAGTGCTAACTATGGCTACACCTTC.

The genes are TRBV7-3 and TRBJ2-3; perhaps TRBD2 as D (5 bases). Between the trimmed V and J ends, which lost 4 bases and 3 bases, there was a span of 17 bases. CDR3 size: 16 residues. The germline gives CDR1 SGHTA, CDR2 FQGTGA. CDR3 bases: TGTGCCAGCAGCTCCCCGTTAGAGGGCGGGACAGATACGCAGTATTTT. Amino acid sequence: CASSSPLEGGTDTQYF.

The chain recombines TRBV11-2 with TRBJ2-7, with D unclear. The ends were cut back, 1 base at V and 4 bases at J, with 11 bases in the middle. CDR3 size: 14 residues. Germline assignment: CDR1 SGHAT and CDR2 FQNNGV. The CDR3 region has the DNA TGTGCCAGCAGCTTAGTCCGGGCATCTTACGAGCAGTACTTC. Residues: CASSLVRASYEQYF.

The chain links TRBV19 to TRBJ1-3; no definite D call. The CDR3 spans 13 residues. Germline values: CDR1 LNHDA, CDR2 SQIVND (reference sequence). Trimming pared 9 bases from V and 0 bases from J, leaving 9 bases between. The CDR3, as DNA: TGTGCCAGCCCGGGGTACTCTGGAAACACCATATATTTT. This codes for CASPGYSGNTIYF.

The chain couples TRBV5-5 to TRBJ2-7; D unresolved. With 5 bases removed from V and 5 bases from J, the gap between germline ends came to 11 bases. Germline lookup yields CDR1 SGHKS and CDR2 YYEKEE (reference sequence). The CDR3 covers 12 residues. Here the CDR3 DNA reads TGTGCCAGCAGTTCGGACGGCGACGAGCAGTACTTC. Its translation: CASSSDGDEQYF.